The TCR beta chain described here comes from a study of shared clonotypes between healthy human individuals. Note on this clone: Its antigen remains unknown.

Sequenced by immunoSEQ multiplex PCR; TCRdb stores in-frame clones only, minus some. The data hold 2 million to 2.5 million clones, with around 95% observed a single time. Study outcomes and limitations: Compared with memory subsets, naive subsets generally had larger estimated richness.

The sequence came from a man aged 18 to 29 in good health. Sequences were obtained from naive CD4+ T cells sorted from blood. Subset noted: CD45RA+ positively selected.

The chain's CDR3 is CASSVAWASGRNEQFF. In DNA, the CDR3 is TGTGCCAGCAGCGTAGCTTGGGCTAGCGGGAGAAATGAGCAGTTCTTC. The V call is TRBV9, the J call TRBJ2-1; TRBD2 agrees at 10 bases. The length of the CDR3 is 16 residues. V lost 0 bases and J lost 7; bases outside the gene matches: 7. Germline V gives CDR1 SGDLS, CDR2 YYNGEE.